This T cell receptor (beta chain) is from a study of blood T cell repertoires in COVID-19. Background on the study: PBMCs, B-cell-depleted T cells, or T cells provided the cDNA or gDNA that made up the material.

Authors' processing steps: Reference gene primer amplification gave nucleated cell count estimates. Sequencing was performed with immunoSEQ multiplex PCR; in TCRdb, only in-frame clones are kept and a portion is missing. V, J and clone size were drawn from that table, and D and trimming were deduced from the DNA. The table lists 35,000 to 45,000 clones, around 92% of them singletons. The V gene end was trimmed by 6 bases and the J gene end by 3 bases; junction bases not matched to a gene: 6. The CDR3 has 14 amino acids. Germline CDR1 and CDR2: MNHEY and SVGEGT. The chain employs TRBV6-2 or TRBV6-3 and TRBJ1-1, with 8 bases aligning to TRBD1. The origin of this receptor is a woman older than 75 with acute or convalescent COVID-19. Specimen: peripheral blood. CDR3 sequence: CASSLQGGHTEAFF. Here the CDR3 DNA reads TGTGCCAGCAGCCTACAGGGGGGACACACTGAAGCTTTCTTT.